This passage covers 20 T cell receptor beta chains from one sample sequenced in a study of shared clonotypes between healthy human individuals. The data were produced by immunoSEQ multiplex PCR, yet TCRdb's version contains in-frame clones alone and is incomplete. Among under 700,000 clones listed, 85% to 95% were seen once. Terminally differentiated effector memory CD45RA+ cells were excluded by CCR7 positive selection of CD45RO-negative cells. Input material: naive CD8+ T cells sorted from blood. The receptors here all came from a woman aged 25-40 years in good health.

The rearrangement uses TRBV29-1 and TRBJ2-1, with D possibly matching TRBD1 (7 bases). Per the germline V gene, CDR1 is SQVTM and CDR2 is ANQGSEA. Deletions cut 0 bases from V and 3 bases from J, with 9 bases between. The CDR3 totals 14 residues. The chain's CDR3 is CSVEDRGDYNEQFF. CDR3 DNA: TGCAGCGTTGAAGACAGGGGGGACTACAATGAGCAGTTCTTC.

This sequence joins TRBV19 and TRBJ2-1; TRBD2 agrees at 9 bases. J was trimmed by 7 bases and V by 6 bases; bases with no gene match: 10. The length of the CDR3 is 15 residues. The germline gives CDR1 LNHDA, CDR2 SQIVND (reference sequence). CDR3 sequence reads: CASRPLAGGPNEQFF. DNA for the CDR3: TGTGCCAGTAGACCTCTGGCGGGAGGGCCGAATGAGCAGTTCTTC.

The chain is built from TRBV7-6 and TRBJ1-5; D unresolved. The CDR3 consists of 13 residues. In germline, CDR1 is SGHVS, CDR2 FNYEAQ. V dropped 5 bases and J dropped 6 bases, with 11 bases sitting between them. DNA for the CDR3: TGTGCCAGCAGCGCGACCCGGGGTCAGCCCCAGCATTTT. It codes for CASSATRGQPQHF.

The V call is TRBV2, the J call TRBJ2-5, with unresolved D. The J call may be mistaken, given a closer DNA end match to TRBJ2-7. Germline CDR1 SNHLY, CDR2 FYNNEI. CDR3 length: 14 residues. This CDR3 is CASSGGGESYEQYF. CDR3 in DNA: TGTGCCAGCAGTGGAGGTGGGGAATCCTACGAGCAGTACTTC.

Points on this clone: Different DNA sequences within this sample yield the same CDR3. The V and J genes are TRBV19 and TRBJ2-7, with 8 nucleotides matching TRBD2. CDR1 is LNHDA and CDR2 is SQIVND in the germline V gene (reference sequence). V shed 3 bases, J shed 3 bases, and the junction held 1 base outside the gene matches. This CDR3 is built from 13 residues. In DNA, the CDR3 is TGTGCCAGTAGTATTACTAGCGGCTACGAGCAGTACTTC. Protein product: CASSITSGYEQYF.

The rearrangement links TRBV5-1 to TRBJ2-1; 10 bases line up with TRBD2. Germline V gene lookup returns CDR1 SGHRS and CDR2 YFSETQ. The V segment lost 7 bases and the J segment 3 bases; nucleotides outside the gene matches: 4. This CDR3 contains 14 residues. In DNA, the CDR3 is TGCGCCAGCCGAGCTAGCGGGGGCTACAATGAGCAGTTCTTC. It translates to CASRASGGYNEQFF.

The CDR3 nucleotides read TGTGCCAGCAGCCAACAGGGTGAAGGGAAACTGTTTTTT. Translation gives CASSQQGEGKLFF. The chain combines TRBV5-6 with TRBJ1-4; weak D call: TRBD1 (6 bases). Deletions cut 4 bases from V and 11 bases from J, with 15 bases between. CDR3 length: 13 amino acids. CDR1 is SGHDT and CDR2 is YYEEEE in the germline V gene.

V and J are TRBV7-6 and TRBJ2-5, with D uncertain. Germline CDR1 and CDR2: SGHVS and FNYEAQ. The CDR3 length is 13 residues. Between the trimmed V and J ends, which lost 1 base and 5 bases, there was a span of 8 bases. CDR3 coding DNA: TGTGCCAGCAGCTTAGAAGGTTTGGAGACCCAGTACTTC. Protein: CASSLEGLETQYF. Full variable domain (outside the CDR3, taken from reference TRBV7-6 and TRBJ2-5): GAGVSQSPRYKVTKRGQDVALRCDPISGHVSLYWYRQALGQGPEFLTYFNYEAQQDKSGLPNDRFSAERPEGSISTLTIQRTEQRDSAMYRCASSLEGLETQYFGPGTRLLVL.

This clone occurred once. The V and J genes are TRBV4-1 and TRBJ2-1; no firm D call. V was pared by 1 base and J by 6 bases, with 13 bases between. Germline V gives CDR1 MGHRA, CDR2 YSYEKL. The CDR3 length is 15 residues. This chain's CDR3 is CASSQGLGVSNEQFF. The CDR3 DNA reads TGCGCCAGCAGCCAAGGTTTGGGTGTCTCCAATGAGCAGTTCTTC.

This rearrangement joins TRBV25-1 to TRBJ2-5, with unresolved D. The CDR3 extends over 11 amino acids. CDR1 is MGHDK, CDR2 SYGVNS, per germline. Deletions cut 2 bases from V and 5 bases from J, with 3 bases between. CDR3 in amino acids: CASSEEETQYF. In DNA, the CDR3 is TGTGCCAGCAGTGAAGAGGAGACCCAGTACTTC.

The J gene is TRBJ2-1, the V gene TRBV5-4; D is unclear. This CDR3 has 12 amino acids. Germline lookup yields CDR1 SGHNT and CDR2 YYREEE (reference sequence). V was clipped by 5 bases and J by 7 bases, with 10 bases between them. The DNA of the CDR3 is TGTGCCAGCAGAATAGGACGGAATGAGCAGTTCTTC. This gives the protein CASRIGRNEQFF. Supplemented by reference TRBV5-4 and TRBJ2-1, the full variable domain reads ETGVTQSPTHLIKTRGQQVTLRCSSQSGHNTVSWYQQALGQGPQFIFQYYREEENGRGNFPPRFSGLQFPNYSSELNVNALELDDSALYLCASRIGRNEQFFGPGTRLTVL.

The J gene is TRBJ2-7, the V gene TRBV4-1; TRBD2 agrees at 7 bases. V was clipped by 4 bases and J by 0 bases; unmatched bases: 6. Germline V gives CDR1 MGHRA, CDR2 YSYEKL. This CDR3 has 15 residues. The CDR3 loop is CASSLTSVPSYEQYF. The CDR3 coding sequence is TGCGCCAGCAGCCTTACTAGCGTTCCCTCCTACGAGCAGTACTTC.

In its sample, this clone was seen once. The V gene is TRBV5-1, the J gene TRBJ1-4; D is undetermined. Between the trimmed V and J ends, which lost 2 bases and 5 bases, there was a span of 10 bases. Germline assignment: CDR1 SGHRS and CDR2 YFSETQ. This CDR3 spans 14 amino acids. As DNA, the CDR3 is TGCGCCAGCAGCTTCGGTCCGAGAAATGAAAAACTGTTTTTT. Translating it yields CASSFGPRNEKLFF.

CDR3 sequence: CASSWETGQGYVNTEAFF. CDR3 DNA: TGTGCCAGCAGCTGGGAAACGGGACAGGGGTACGTGAACACTGAAGCTTTCTTT. This sequence joins TRBV28 and TRBJ1-1, with 10 nucleotides matching TRBD1. Per the germline V gene, CDR1 is MDHEN and CDR2 is SYDVKM. Germline trimming cut 6 bases from V and 0 bases from J; bases unmatched to any gene: 13. The CDR3 is made up of 18 amino acids.

This clone was seen a few times. The rearrangement uses TRBV9 and TRBJ2-7; D is possibly TRBD1 (6 bases). Trimming took 3 bases from V and 8 from J, leaving 12 bases between them. The CDR3 covers 12 residues. Germline V gene lookup returns CDR1 SGDLS and CDR2 YYNGEE. CDR3 region: CASSGQGSKQYF. CDR3 DNA: TGTGCCAGCAGCGGGCAGGGGAGTAAGCAGTACTTC.

The chain combines TRBV4-1 with TRBJ2-2; 13 bases line up with TRBD2. Trimming removed 4 bases from V and 1 base from J; junction bases left unmatched: 6. Germline V gene data show CDR1 as MGHRA and CDR2 as YSYEKL. This CDR3 is built from 18 residues. The CDR3 sequence: CASSPRTSGRLNTGELFF. The CDR3, as DNA: TGCGCCAGCAGCCCACGGACTAGCGGGAGACTGAACACCGGGGAGCTGTTTTTT.

V and J are TRBV4-1 and TRBJ2-7; D is perhaps TRBD2 (5 bases). The CDR3 contains 15 residues. Trimming removed 1 base from V and 0 bases from J, with 10 bases in between. In germline, CDR1 is MGHRA, CDR2 YSYEKL. CDR3 sequence (DNA): TGCGCCAGCAGCCAAGTGGAGGACGCCTCCTACGAGCAGTACTTC. Protein product: CASSQVEDASYEQYF.

V usage is TRBV28 and J usage is TRBJ2-5; no clear D gene. The germline V gene has CDR1 MDHEN and CDR2 SYDVKM. This CDR3 spans 13 amino acids. With 6 bases removed from V and 2 bases from J, the gap between germline ends came to 10 bases. Here the CDR3 reads CASRPTEQETQYF. The CDR3 DNA follows: TGTGCCAGCAGACCCACAGAGCAAGAGACCCAGTACTTC.

This rearrangement joins TRBV25-1 to TRBJ2-7, with 7 bases aligning to TRBD2. Germline V CDR1 and CDR2: MGHDK, SYGVNS. The CDR3 runs 15 residues. Germline trimming cut 6 bases from V and 3 bases from J; bases unmatched to any gene: 11. The CDR3, as DNA: TGTGCCAGCAGCCCCCCGAGCGGGGCCCTCTACGAGCAGTACTTC. Translated: CASSPPSGALYEQYF.

The rearrangement joins TRBV15 to TRBJ1-4; D gene uncertain. The CDR3 totals 15 residues. Germline V gene lookup returns CDR1 LNHNV and CDR2 YYDKDF (reference sequence). Deletions cut 0 bases from V and 8 bases from J, with 13 bases between. CDR3 in amino acids: CATSRDLLDGEKLFF. The CDR3 region has the DNA TGTGCCACCAGCAGAGATCTATTGGATGGGGAAAAACTGTTTTTT.